This T cell receptor (delta chain) was found in a study of gamma-delta T cells after stem cell transplantation. This clone appeared a few times. This probably arose from a read error, given a far larger clone one base away. This CDR3 is also generated by other DNA sequences in the sample. The CDR3 totals 17 residues. CDR1 is GEAIGNYY and CDR2 is EKD in the germline V gene. With CATT, TCRdb re-called clones from the RT-PCR reads. This sample has 3,200 or so delta-chain clones; 1.5% to 2% occur once, and the top ten carry over 35%. The clonotype comes from a human donor. It is not recorded whose cells these are; they may come from a transplant donor. Sequenced material: gamma-delta T cells. The chain couples TRDV2 to TRDJ1; 11 bases match TRDD3. The CDR3 loop is CACDTVGDTLGIHKLIF. The CDR3 DNA reads as TGTGCCTGCGACACTGTGGGGGATACGCTCGGTATTCATAAACTCATCTTT.